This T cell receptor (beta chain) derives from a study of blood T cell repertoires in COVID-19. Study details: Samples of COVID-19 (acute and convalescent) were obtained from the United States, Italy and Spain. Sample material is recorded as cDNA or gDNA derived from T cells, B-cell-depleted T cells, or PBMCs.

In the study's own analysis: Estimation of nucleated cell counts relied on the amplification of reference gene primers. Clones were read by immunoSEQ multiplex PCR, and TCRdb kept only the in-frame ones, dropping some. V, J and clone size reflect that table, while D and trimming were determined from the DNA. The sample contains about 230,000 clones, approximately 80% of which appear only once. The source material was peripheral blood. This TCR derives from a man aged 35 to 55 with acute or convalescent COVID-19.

CDR3 DNA sequence: TGTGCCAGCGGCCTCGCAGGGGGTTTCTCCGAGCAGTACTTC. This gives the protein CASGLAGGFSEQYF. The chain is built from TRBV6-2 or TRBV6-3 and TRBJ2-7; TRBD1 aligns across 7 bases. This CDR3 has 14 residues. The germline V gene encodes CDR1 MNHEY and CDR2 SVGEGT. The V gene end was trimmed by 8 bases and the J gene end by 6 bases; junction bases not matched to a gene: 13.